This T cell receptor (beta chain) was identified during a study of blood T cell repertoires in COVID-19. Germline V gives CDR1 MNHNS, CDR2 SASEGT. The length of the CDR3 is 15 residues. The V segment lost 3 bases and the J segment 1 base; nucleotides outside the gene matches: 3. Clones were read by immunoSEQ multiplex PCR, and TCRdb kept only the in-frame ones, dropping some. The sample shows 130,000 or so clones, approximately 86% of them seen only once. The TCR originated in a woman in her fifties or sixties with acute or convalescent COVID-19. The V call is TRBV6-1, the J call TRBJ1-5; 7 bases are a match to TRBD1. What was sequenced was peripheral blood. CDR3 nucleotides: TGTGCCAGCAGTGAGGGACAGCCAAGCAATCAGCCCCAGCATTTT. Its protein is CASSEGQPSNQPQHF.